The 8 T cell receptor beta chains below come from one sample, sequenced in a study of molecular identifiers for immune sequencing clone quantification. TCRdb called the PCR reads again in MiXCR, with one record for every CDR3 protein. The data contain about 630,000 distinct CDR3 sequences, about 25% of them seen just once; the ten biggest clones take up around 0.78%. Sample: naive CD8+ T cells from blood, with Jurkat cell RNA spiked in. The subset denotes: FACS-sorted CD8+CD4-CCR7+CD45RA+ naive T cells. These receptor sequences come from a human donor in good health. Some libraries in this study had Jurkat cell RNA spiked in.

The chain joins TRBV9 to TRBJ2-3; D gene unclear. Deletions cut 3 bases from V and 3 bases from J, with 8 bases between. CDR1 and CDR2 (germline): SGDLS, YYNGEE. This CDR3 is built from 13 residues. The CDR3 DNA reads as TGTGCCAGCAGCGGACAAATGACAGATACGCAGTATTTT. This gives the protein CASSGQMTDTQYF.

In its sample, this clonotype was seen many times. The CDR3 loop is CASGLVAGGTDTQYF. CDR3 nucleotides: TGTGCTAGTGGTTTGGTAGCGGGGGGCACAGATACGCAGTATTTT. The chain carries TRBV12-5 and TRBJ2-3, with 8 bases aligning to TRBD2. V gave up 0 bases and J gave up 1 base; unmatched junction bases: 0. The CDR3 runs to 15 residues. The germline gives CDR1 LGHNT, CDR2 FRNRAP.

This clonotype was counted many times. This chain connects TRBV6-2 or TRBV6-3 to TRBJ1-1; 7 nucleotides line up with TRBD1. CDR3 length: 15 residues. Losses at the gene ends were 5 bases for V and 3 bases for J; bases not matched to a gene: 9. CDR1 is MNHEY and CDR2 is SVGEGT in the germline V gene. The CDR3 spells CASSPPTGMHTEAFF. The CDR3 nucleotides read TGTGCCAGCAGTCCACCGACAGGGATGCACACTGAAGCTTTCTTT.

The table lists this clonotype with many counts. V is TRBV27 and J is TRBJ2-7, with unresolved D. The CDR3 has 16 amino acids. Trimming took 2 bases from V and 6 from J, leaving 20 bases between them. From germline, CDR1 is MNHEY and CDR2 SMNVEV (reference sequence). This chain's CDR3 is CASSLISMAGAGEQYF. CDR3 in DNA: TGTGCCAGCAGTTTAATTTCAATGGCAGGCGCAGGCGAGCAGTACTTC.

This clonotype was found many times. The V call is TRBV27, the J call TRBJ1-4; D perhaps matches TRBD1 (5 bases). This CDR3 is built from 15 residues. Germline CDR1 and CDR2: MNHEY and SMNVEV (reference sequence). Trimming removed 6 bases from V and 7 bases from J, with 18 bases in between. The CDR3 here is CASSPEWGFSEKLFF. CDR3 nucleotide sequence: TGTGCCAGCAGCCCTGAATGGGGGTTTAGTGAAAAACTGTTTTTT. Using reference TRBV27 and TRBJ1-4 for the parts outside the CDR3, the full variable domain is EAQVTQNPRYLITVTGKKLTVTCSQNMNHEYMSWYRQDPGLGLRQIYYSMNVEVTDKGDVPEGYKVSRKEKRNFPLILESPSPNQTSLYFCASSPEWGFSEKLFFGSGTQLSVL.

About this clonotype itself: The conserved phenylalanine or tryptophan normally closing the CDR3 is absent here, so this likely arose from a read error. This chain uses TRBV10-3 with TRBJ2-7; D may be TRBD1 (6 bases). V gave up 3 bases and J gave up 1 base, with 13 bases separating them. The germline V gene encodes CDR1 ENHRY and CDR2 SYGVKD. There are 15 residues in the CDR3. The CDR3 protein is CAISDDRRRSYEQYL. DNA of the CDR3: TGTGCCATCAGTGACGACAGGCGACGGTCCTACGAGCAGTACCTC.

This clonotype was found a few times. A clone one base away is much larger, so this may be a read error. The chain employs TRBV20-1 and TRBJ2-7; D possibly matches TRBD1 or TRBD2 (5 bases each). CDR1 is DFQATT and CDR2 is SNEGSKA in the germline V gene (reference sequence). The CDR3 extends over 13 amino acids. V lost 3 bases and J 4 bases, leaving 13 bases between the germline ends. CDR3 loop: CSASGRESYEQYF. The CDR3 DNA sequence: TGCAGTGCTAGCGGCAGGGAGTCGTACGAGCAGTACTTC.

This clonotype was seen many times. The CDR3 sequence is CASSQGIGGSYEQYF. Here the CDR3 DNA reads TGCGCCAGCAGCCAAGGGATTGGAGGCTCCTACGAGCAGTACTTC. V gene TRBV4-3 combines with J gene TRBJ2-7, with TRBD2 as a possible D gene (5 bases). This CDR3 spans 15 amino acids. Deletions cut 1 base from V and 0 bases from J, with 10 bases between. The germline V gene encodes CDR1 LGHNA and CDR2 YSLEER.